One and the same sample provided the 19 T cell receptor beta chains below, sequenced in a study of blood T cells in healthy people across ages. Primed by a sample-barcoded 5' primer and a J-beta primer mix, a second PCR proceeded for 7 to 11 cycles. TCRdb called the 5' RACE reads again in MiXCR, with one record for every CDR3 protein. The repertoire holds some 760,000 distinct CDR3 sequences, with about 25% as singletons. The sample was also linked to a second study, of T cells of mothers and their children.

The specimen was blood. Receptor source: a boy aged 10-17 years in good health.

The rearrangement links TRBV6-1 to TRBJ2-5; TRBD2 aligns across 11 bases. TRBJ2-1 explains the end of the DNA better; the J call may be wrong. Germline loops: CDR1 MNHNS, CDR2 SASEGT. The CDR3 is made up of 16 amino acids. The CDR3 here is CASTHCVLAGGNEQFF. Written as DNA, the CDR3 is TGTGCCAGCACCCACTGTGTCCTAGCGGGAGGCAATGAGCAGTTCTTC.

The V and J genes are TRBV20-1 and TRBJ1-5; 7 bases are shared with TRBD1. Germline V gene sequence: CDR1 DFQATT, CDR2 SNEGSKA (reference sequence). The CDR3 consists of 13 residues. Trimming cost V 6 bases and J 6 bases; bases outside gene matches: 8. CDR3: CSAALGGGQPQHF. For the CDR3, the DNA is TGCAGTGCCGCTCTAGGGGGCGGTCAGCCCCAGCATTTT.

The gene calls are TRBV20-1 and TRBJ2-5; the match to TRBD1 covers 12 bases. The CDR3 is made up of 18 amino acids. Germline V gene sequence: CDR1 DFQATT, CDR2 SNEGSKA (reference sequence). The ends lost 1 base at V and 5 bases at J; junction bases unmatched: 14. CDR3 nucleotides: TGCAGTGCTAGAGTTTTTTCCGGGACAGGGGGCTCCCGGGAGACCCAGTACTTC. Encoded protein: CSARVFSGTGGSRETQYF.

This clonotype was detected a few times. In DNA, the CDR3 is TGTGCCAGTGACCTTGGAGGGGGCAATCAGCCCCAGCATTTT. Amino acids: CASDLGGGNQPQHF. This chain connects TRBV19 to TRBJ1-5; D perhaps matches TRBD1 (5 bases). Looked up from germline, CDR1 is LNHDA and CDR2 is SQIVND (reference sequence). Deletions cut 8 bases from V and 2 bases from J, with 13 bases between. The CDR3 is made up of 14 amino acids.

This clonotype has at least ten counts. The chain joins TRBV29-1 to TRBJ1-2; TRBD1 agrees at 7 bases. The length of the CDR3 is 14 residues. J was trimmed by 3 bases and V by 0 bases; bases with no gene match: 4. CDR1 and CDR2 (germline): SQVTM, ANQGSEA. CDR3: CSVEDLQGDYGYTF. The CDR3 DNA is TGCAGCGTTGAAGATCTCCAGGGGGACTATGGCTACACCTTC.

This clonotype was picked up a small number of times. The chain carries TRBV4-2 and TRBJ2-7, with 8 bases fitting TRBD1. Germline V CDR1 and CDR2: LGHNA, YNFKEQ. The CDR3 sequence is 15 residues long. With 0 bases clipped from V and 6 bases from J, the junction kept 7 bases outside the gene matches. CDR3 protein: CASSQERTGFFEQYF. The CDR3 coding sequence is TGTGCCAGCAGCCAAGAAAGGACAGGGTTCTTCGAGCAGTACTTC.

V is TRBV13 and J is TRBJ2-1; 8 bases map to TRBD2. Trimming at V came to 5 bases and at J to 1 base, leaving 7 bases not matched to a gene. The CDR3 consists of 16 residues. The V gene's germline CDR1 is PRHDT and CDR2 FYEKMQ (reference sequence). CDR3 bases: TGTGCCAGCAGCCCTCAGCGGGAGTCGTCCTACAATGAGCAGTTCTTC. As protein: CASSPQRESSYNEQFF.

The rearrangement joins TRBV29-1 to TRBJ2-5, with D perhaps given as TRBD1 or TRBD2 (5 bases each). The J call may be wrong; the DNA end is better matched by TRBJ2-7. This CDR3 has 13 residues. The germline V gene encodes CDR1 SQVTM and CDR2 ANQGSEA. The CDR3 bases are TGCAGCGTTGAATACCCGAGGGGCTACGAGCAGTACTTC. It codes for CSVEYPRGYEQYF.

The V call is TRBV14, the J call TRBJ1-6; 7 nucleotides match TRBD1. The CDR3 has 16 amino acids. The V gene's germline CDR1 is SGHDN and CDR2 FVKESK. With V trimmed by 1 base and J by 3 bases, 3 bases remained unmatched. Here the CDR3 reads CASSQVGGFYNSPLHF. The DNA for the CDR3 is TGTGCCAGCAGCCAAGTAGGGGGCTTCTATAATTCACCCCTCCACTTT.

This clonotype turned up a few times. The rearrangement uses TRBV6-1 and TRBJ1-6; TRBD1 might be the D (5 bases). V lost 4 bases and J 7 bases, leaving 14 bases between the germline ends. Germline lookup yields CDR1 MNHNS and CDR2 SASEGT. CDR3 length equals 15 residues. The CDR3 DNA is TGTGCCAGCAGTGCCCGGGGCAGTAAGAATTCACCCCTCCACTTT. Protein product: CASSARGSKNSPLHF.

This clonotype turned up a few times. The V gene is TRBV29-1, the J gene TRBJ1-3; no firm D call. The V gene's germline CDR1 is SQVTM and CDR2 ANQGSEA. The CDR3 length is 13 residues. V lost 6 bases to trimming and J lost 4 bases, with 13 bases between them. The CDR3 loop is CSVRPRLGNTIYF. The CDR3 DNA reads TGCAGCGTCCGGCCTCGCCTCGGAAACACCATATATTTT.

The V call is TRBV11-1, the J call TRBJ2-6; D unclear. The V end was cut by 1 base, the J end by 4 bases, with 11 bases between. Germline CDR1 is SGHAT and CDR2 is FQDESV (reference sequence). This CDR3 spans 16 amino acids. CDR3 bases: TGTGCCAGCAGCTTAGTTTACGGGTTGGGGGCCAACGTCCTGACTTTC. Translated, it gives CASSLVYGLGANVLTF.

In this sample, this clonotype turned up a few times. The V call is TRBV4-3, the J call TRBJ2-1, with TRBD1 matching over 8 bases. The germline CDR1 and CDR2 sequences are LGHNA and YSLEER. This CDR3 region has 15 residues. The V gene end was trimmed by 0 bases and the J gene end by 4 bases; junction bases not matched to a gene: 2. CDR3 sequence reads: CASSQDRTGYNEQFF. CDR3 nucleotides: TGCGCCAGCAGCCAAGATCGGACAGGGTACAATGAGCAGTTCTTC.

V is TRBV3-1 and J is TRBJ2-2, with 7 bases aligning to TRBD2. Unmatched junction bases numbered 11, after V lost 0 bases and J lost 4 bases. CDR1 is LGHDT and CDR2 is YNNKEL in the germline V gene (reference sequence). The CDR3 extends over 18 amino acids. CDR3 protein: CASSQDAGVLGGTGELFF. CDR3 DNA sequence: TGTGCCAGCAGCCAAGATGCGGGGGTCCTGGGTGGCACCGGGGAGCTGTTTTTT.

In this sample, this clonotype turned up a few times. The J gene is TRBJ1-6, the V gene TRBV6-2 or TRBV6-3; 8 bases agree with TRBD1. The CDR3 covers 15 residues. Trimming removed 2 bases from V and 12 bases from J; junction bases left unmatched: 9. Germline V lookup: CDR1 MNHEY, CDR2 SVGEGT. The CDR3 DNA is TGTGCCAGCAGTTACGGGACAGGACCTTTTGGACCCCTCCACTTT. Translating gives CASSYGTGPFGPLHF.

V gene TRBV12-3 or TRBV12-4 combines with J gene TRBJ1-1, with D hard to call. The CDR3 extends over 19 amino acids. The V gene lost 3 bases and the J gene lost 0 bases, with 23 bases spanning the gap. CDR3: CASSFLAPGGVPLNTEAFF. The CDR3 DNA follows: TGTGCCAGCAGTTTCTTGGCGCCCGGCGGCGTTCCGCTGAACACTGAAGCTTTCTTT.

J is TRBJ2-4 and V is TRBV7-9, with TRBD1 matching 7 bases. CDR1 SEHNR and CDR2 FQNEAQ come from the germline V gene (reference sequence). V gave up 5 bases and J gave up 3 bases; unmatched junction bases: 13. The CDR3 consists of 17 residues. The CDR3 region has the DNA TGTGCCAGCAGCGCAGCCATCTTCGGGACAGACAAAAACATTCAGTACTTC. Protein sequence: CASSAAIFGTDKNIQYF.

This chain joins TRBV7-9 and TRBJ2-5, with 7 bases fitting TRBD1. The CDR3 is 14 amino acids. Trimming cost V 2 bases and J 9 bases; bases outside gene matches: 9. Germline CDR1 is SEHNR and CDR2 is FQNEAQ (reference sequence). CDR3 protein: CASSLTGASVAQYF. The CDR3 nucleotides read TGTGCCAGCAGCTTAACAGGGGCGTCCGTGGCCCAGTACTTC.

The genes are TRBV20-1 and TRBJ2-2; 7 positions agree with TRBD1. CDR3 length: 16 residues. Germline CDR1 is DFQATT and CDR2 is SNEGSKA (reference sequence). The J segment lost 4 bases and the V segment lost 6 bases, leaving 14 bases of the junction unmatched. DNA of the CDR3: TGCAGTGCCCTAGGAACACAGGGGTCGTTCACCGGGGAGCTGTTTTTT. It yields the protein CSALGTQGSFTGELFF.